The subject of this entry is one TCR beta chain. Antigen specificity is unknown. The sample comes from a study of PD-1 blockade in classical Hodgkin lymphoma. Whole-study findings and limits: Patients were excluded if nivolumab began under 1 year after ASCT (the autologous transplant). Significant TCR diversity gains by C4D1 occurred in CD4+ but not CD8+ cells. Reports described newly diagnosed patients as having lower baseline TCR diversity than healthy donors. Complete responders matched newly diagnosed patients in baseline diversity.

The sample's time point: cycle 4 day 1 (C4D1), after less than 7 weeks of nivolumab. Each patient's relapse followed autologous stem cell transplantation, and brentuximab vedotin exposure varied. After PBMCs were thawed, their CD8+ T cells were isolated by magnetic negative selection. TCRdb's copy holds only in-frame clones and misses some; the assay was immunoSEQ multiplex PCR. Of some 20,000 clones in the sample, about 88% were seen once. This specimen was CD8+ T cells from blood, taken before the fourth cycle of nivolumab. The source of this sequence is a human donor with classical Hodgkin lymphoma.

The CDR3 loop reads CARHHCMRTYEQYF. The CDR3 coding sequence is TGTGCTAGACACCACTGTATGCGGACCTACGAGCAGTACTTC. The chain has TRBV12-5 and TRBJ2-7, with D uncertain. The CDR3 covers 14 residues. V was trimmed by 9 bases and J by 2 bases, leaving 17 bases between them. Germline V gene data show CDR1 as LGHNT and CDR2 as FRNRAP.